Following are 25 T cell receptor beta chains from one sample sequenced in a study of T-cell memory formation after mild COVID-19. TCRdb re-analysed the 5' RACE reads in MiXCR, keeping a single row per CDR3 protein. Among a few hundred thousand distinct CDR3 sequences, roughly a sixth were seen once, and the ten largest hold roughly a fifth. Material for sequencing was PBMCs or a T cell subset sorted from them (not recorded which). The receptors stem from a man aged 18 to 29 who had mild COVID-19 (a few samples of this study predate the infection). Cell type and time point are not known.

Many counts were recorded for this clonotype. The chain recombines TRBV16 with TRBJ1-1; D remains unclear. V was clipped by 2 bases and J by 0 bases, with 4 bases between them. Germline lookup yields CDR1 KGHSY and CDR2 FQNENV. There are 13 residues in the CDR3. CDR3 DNA: TGTGCCAGCAGCCAAACCTTGAACACTGAAGCTTTCTTT. This translates into CASSQTLNTEAFF.

This chain links TRBV20-1 with TRBJ1-1; D is ambiguous. The germline V gene has CDR1 DFQATT and CDR2 SNEGSKA (reference sequence). Trimming took 3 bases from V and 6 from J, leaving 11 bases between them. The CDR3 extends over 12 amino acids. CDR3 sequence reads: CSASVGRSEAFF. The CDR3 bases are TGCAGTGCTAGTGTGGGCCGTTCTGAAGCTTTCTTT.

This clonotype has more than one count but fewer than ten. The chain joins TRBV6-2 or TRBV6-3 to TRBJ2-7, with 13 positions matching TRBD2. V dropped 6 bases and J dropped 6; count of bases not matched to a gene: 11. CDR1 is MNHEY, CDR2 SVGEGT, per germline. The CDR3 consists of 16 residues. The CDR3 spells CASSPQLAGGPREQYV. The CDR3 region has the DNA TGTGCCAGCAGCCCCCAACTAGCGGGGGGGCCTCGCGAGCAGTACGTC.

The chain couples TRBV6-4 to TRBJ2-2; TRBD2 matches 12 bases. Germline loops: CDR1 MRHNA, CDR2 SNTAGT. The CDR3 runs 19 residues. V trimming: 0 bases; J trimming: 6 bases; junction bases outside the gene matches: 11. CDR3 in amino acids: CASSDSPGLAGYPAGELFF. The CDR3 region has the DNA TGTGCCAGCAGTGACTCCCCCGGACTAGCGGGGTACCCAGCCGGGGAGCTGTTTTTT.

As concerns this clonotype: Its ends do not fully match the called genes, so a read error is possible. CDR3 coding DNA: TGTGCCAGCAGTTACCGGGGGGTGAACACTGAAGCTTTATTT. Translated: CASSYRGVNTEALF. The chain has TRBV6-5 and TRBJ1-1, with a possible D match to TRBD1 (5 bases). The CDR3 is 14 residues long. In germline, CDR1 is MNHEY, CDR2 SVGAGI.

This clonotype appeared a few times. V usage is TRBV12-3 or TRBV12-4 and J usage is TRBJ2-7; D remains ambiguous. The CDR3 spans 12 residues. Trimming pared 3 bases from V and 6 bases from J, leaving 9 bases between. The CDR3 nucleotides read TGTGCCAGCAGTTTTAATACAGCCGAGCAGTACTTC. It is translated as CASSFNTAEQYF.

This clonotype has only a few counts. This sequence joins TRBV7-8 and TRBJ2-3, with D tentatively TRBD2 (5 bases). Looked up from germline, CDR1 is SGHVS and CDR2 is FQNEAQ. V was pared by 2 bases and J by 2 bases, with 5 bases between. The CDR3 contains 13 residues. The CDR3 coding sequence is TGTGCCAGCAGCTTACGGGACACAGATACGCAGTATTTT. Amino acids: CASSLRDTDTQYF.

In this sample, this clonotype turned up a few times. The chain carries TRBV4-1 and TRBJ2-7; the D gene is possibly TRBD2 (5 bases). V lost 4 bases to trimming and J lost 5 bases, with 12 bases between them. The CDR3 extends over 13 amino acids. From germline, CDR1 is MGHRA and CDR2 YSYEKL. CDR3 DNA: TGCGCCAGCAGCCTAAGCGGTTCGGACGAGCAGTACTTC. This encodes CASSLSGSDEQYF.

This chain uses TRBV28 with TRBJ1-4; a weak D match, TRBD1 (6 bases). Germline assignment: CDR1 MDHEN and CDR2 SYDVKM. The CDR3 loop spans 20 amino acids. The V end lost 7 bases, the J end lost 8 bases, and 35 bases lay between the germline ends. CDR3 in amino acids: CASTSLVWKAGERVGEKLFF. The CDR3 DNA reads TGTGCCAGCACCTCACTCGTCTGGAAGGCAGGGGAAAGGGTTGGGGAAAAACTGTTTTTT.

Note on this clonotype: The germline gene is not matched at one end of the junction; a read error may be the cause. The chain links TRBV12-3 or TRBV12-4 to TRBJ1-1, with D maybe TRBD1 (5 bases). The CDR3 extends over 14 amino acids. Here the CDR3 DNA reads TGTGCCATCAGTCTCACCGGGACGGAGGCTGAAGCTTTCTTT. This encodes CAISLTGTEAEAFF.

This clonotype was observed a handful of times. This chain links TRBV4-1 with TRBJ2-2, with D uncertain. Per germline, CDR1 MGHRA and CDR2 YSYEKL. Deletions cut 2 bases from V and 8 bases from J, with 15 bases between. The CDR3 contains 15 residues. The CDR3 nucleotides are TGCGCCAGCAGCCAACCCACCCTGACCGGAGGGGAGCTGTTTTTT. Protein sequence: CASSQPTLTGGELFF.

This clonotype has just a few counts. This chain connects TRBV5-4 to TRBJ2-7, with a tentative D call TRBD1 (6 bases). Germline-derived CDR1 and CDR2 are SGHNT and YYREEE (reference sequence). The CDR3 is made up of 14 amino acids. With 1 base removed from V and 0 bases from J, the gap between germline ends came to 8 bases. The CDR3 protein is CASSLTGTSYEQYF. In DNA, the CDR3 is TGTGCCAGCAGCTTGACAGGGACCTCCTACGAGCAGTACTTC.

This clonotype has more than one count but fewer than ten. The chain carries TRBV7-6 and TRBJ2-3, with D possibly being TRBD1 or TRBD2 (5 bases each). V was cut by 1 base and J by 5 bases, with 16 bases left in between. The CDR3 consists of 16 residues. Per the germline V gene, CDR1 is SGHVS and CDR2 is FNYEAQ. The CDR3 DNA is TGTGCCAGCAGCTTAGGGCTCTTGGGGGTACAAGATACGCAGTATTTT. It is translated as CASSLGLLGVQDTQYF.

J is TRBJ1-3 and V is TRBV20-1; tentatively, D is TRBD1 (6 bases). The CDR3 totals 17 residues. V dropped 1 base and J dropped 3 bases, with 19 bases sitting between them. Germline V gives CDR1 DFQATT, CDR2 SNEGSKA (reference sequence). The CDR3 sequence is CSARVDGRGIFGNTIYF. As DNA, the CDR3 is TGCAGTGCTAGAGTGGATGGCAGGGGAATCTTTGGAAACACCATATATTTT.

In this sample, this clonotype turned up a few times. The chain combines TRBV6-6 with TRBJ1-1; D gene unclear. Trimming cost V 2 bases and J 7 bases, with 8 bases left between them. The CDR3 spans 12 residues. Germline CDR1 and CDR2: MNHNY and SVGAGI (reference sequence). CDR3 DNA: TGTGCCAGCAGTTACGATGGCATTGAAGCTTTCTTT. The encoded protein is CASSYDGIEAFF.

The table lists this clonotype with many counts. The V call is TRBV19, the J call TRBJ2-1; 11 bases fit TRBD2. V lost 5 bases and J lost 6; bases outside the gene matches: 6. This CDR3 comprises 15 residues. Germline CDR1 reads LNHDA; CDR2 reads SQIVND (reference sequence). Here the CDR3 reads CASSPTSGDFNEQFF. CDR3 bases: TGTGCCAGTAGTCCGACTAGCGGGGACTTCAATGAGCAGTTCTTC.

V is TRBV5-6 and J is TRBJ2-5, with unresolved D. Germline V gene data show CDR1 as SGHDT and CDR2 as YYEEEE. The CDR3 contains 15 residues. The V gene lost 4 bases and the J gene lost 5 bases, with 18 bases spanning the gap. CDR3 region: CASSPPGRREETQYF. In nucleotides, the CDR3 is TGTGCCAGCAGCCCTCCGGGTCGGAGAGAGGAGACCCAGTACTTC.

This clonotype was picked up a small number of times. The chain employs TRBV20-1 and TRBJ2-1, with unresolved D. Germline lookup yields CDR1 DFQATT and CDR2 SNEGSKA (reference sequence). This CDR3 region has 14 residues. V shed 2 bases and J shed 4 bases, with 12 bases lying between them. CDR3 DNA sequence: TGCAGTGCTAGATACCCAACAGCGTACAATGAGCAGTTCTTC. This encodes CSARYPTAYNEQFF.

The chain joins TRBV7-2 to TRBJ1-1, with a possible D match to TRBD1 (5 bases). The V gene lost 0 bases and the J gene lost 6 bases, with 5 bases spanning the gap. The germline gives CDR1 SGHTA, CDR2 FQGNSA. The CDR3 spans 12 residues. Here the CDR3 reads CASSLAGAEAFF. CDR3 in DNA: TGTGCCAGCAGCTTAGCGGGGGCTGAAGCTTTCTTT.

This clonotype was detected a few times. This chain joins TRBV12-3 or TRBV12-4 and TRBJ1-4; D not certain. The CDR3 is 12 residues long. Trimming shortened V by 0 bases and J by 10 bases, and 6 bases separated the two germline ends. The CDR3 DNA sequence: TGTGCCAGCAGTTTAGCTCGGGGAAAACTGTTTTTT. Translation: CASSLARGKLFF.

This clonotype was counted a few times. The chain links TRBV6-2 or TRBV6-3 to TRBJ2-1; TRBD1 is a possible D gene (6 bases). V shed 4 bases and J shed 4 bases, with 11 bases lying between them. CDR3 length equals 14 residues. The germline gives CDR1 MNHEY, CDR2 SVGEGT. In nucleotides, the CDR3 is TGTGCCAGCAGTTGGGGGCACCATTACAATGAGCAGTTCTTC. It is translated as CASSWGHHYNEQFF.

This clonotype was seen a few times. The rearrangement uses TRBV20-1 and TRBJ2-3; D is uncertain. The CDR3 extends over 14 amino acids. CDR1 and CDR2 (germline): DFQATT, SNEGSKA (reference sequence). Trimming shortened V by 8 bases and J by 1 base, and 16 bases separated the two germline ends. This CDR3 is CSTETGRGTDTQYF. The CDR3 DNA is TGCAGTACAGAGACCGGGCGAGGCACAGATACGCAGTATTTT.

V usage is TRBV10-3 and J usage is TRBJ2-3; no definite D call. V lost 5 bases to trimming and J lost 7 bases, with 7 bases between them. CDR3 length: 11 residues. Germline CDR1 is ENHRY and CDR2 is SYGVKD. CDR3 nucleotides: TGTGCCATCAGTTCTTCCTATACGCAGTATTTT. It translates to CAISSSYTQYF.

This clonotype was counted only a few times. J is TRBJ2-1 and V is TRBV11-2; D is unclear. Germline V gene data show CDR1 as SGHAT and CDR2 as FQNNGV. V was cut by 1 base and J by 8 bases, with 9 bases left in between. The CDR3 covers 13 residues. The CDR3 nucleotides are TGTGCCAGCAGCTTAGCTAGTTGGGATGAGCAGTTCTTC. Amino acids: CASSLASWDEQFF.

This clonotype was detected only a few times. The V call is TRBV29-1, the J call TRBJ2-4, with 12 positions matching TRBD1. Trimming removed 6 bases from V and 2 bases from J; junction bases left unmatched: 5. The germline gives CDR1 SQVTM, CDR2 ANQGSEA. The CDR3 sequence is 15 residues long. The CDR3: CSVGTGGPTKNIQYF. CDR3 sequence (DNA): TGCAGCGTCGGGACAGGGGGCCCTACCAAAAACATTCAGTACTTC.